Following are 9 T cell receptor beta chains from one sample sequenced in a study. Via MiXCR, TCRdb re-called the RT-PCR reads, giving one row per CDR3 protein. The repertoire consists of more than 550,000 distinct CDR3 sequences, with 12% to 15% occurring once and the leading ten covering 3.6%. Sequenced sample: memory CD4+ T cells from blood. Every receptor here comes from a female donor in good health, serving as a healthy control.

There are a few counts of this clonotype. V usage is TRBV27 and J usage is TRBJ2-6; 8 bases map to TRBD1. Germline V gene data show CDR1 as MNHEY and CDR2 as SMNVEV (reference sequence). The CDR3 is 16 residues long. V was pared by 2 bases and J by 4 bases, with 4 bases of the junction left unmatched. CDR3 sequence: CASSLQGALGANVLTF. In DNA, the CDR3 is TGTGCCAGCAGTTTACAGGGGGCGCTCGGGGCCAACGTCCTGACTTTC.

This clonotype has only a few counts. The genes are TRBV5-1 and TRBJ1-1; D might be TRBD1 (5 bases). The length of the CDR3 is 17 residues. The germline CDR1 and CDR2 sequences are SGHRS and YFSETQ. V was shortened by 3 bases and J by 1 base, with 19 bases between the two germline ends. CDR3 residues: CASSSTVVPTSNTEAFF. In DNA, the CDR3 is TGCGCCAGCAGCTCGACAGTTGTTCCAACCTCGAACACTGAAGCTTTCTTT.

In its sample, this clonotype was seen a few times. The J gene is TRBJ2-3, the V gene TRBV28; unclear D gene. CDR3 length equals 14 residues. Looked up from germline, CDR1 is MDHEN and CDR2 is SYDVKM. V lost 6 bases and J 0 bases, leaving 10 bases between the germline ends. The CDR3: CASRWAGSTDTQYF. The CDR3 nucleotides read TGTGCCAGCAGGTGGGCCGGTAGCACAGATACGCAGTATTTT. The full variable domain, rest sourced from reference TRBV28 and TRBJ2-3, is DVKVTQSSRYLVKRTGEKVFLECVQDMDHENMFWYRQDPGLGLRLIYFSYDVKMKEKGDIPEGYSVSREKKERFSLILESASTNQTSMYLCASRWAGSTDTQYFGPGTRLTVL.

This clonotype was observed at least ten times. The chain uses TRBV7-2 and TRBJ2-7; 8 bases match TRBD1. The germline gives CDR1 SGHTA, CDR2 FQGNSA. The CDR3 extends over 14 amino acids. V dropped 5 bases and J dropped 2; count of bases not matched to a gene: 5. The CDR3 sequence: CASSPGQVTYEQYF. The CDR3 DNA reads TGTGCCAGCAGCCCGGGACAGGTAACCTACGAGCAGTACTTC.

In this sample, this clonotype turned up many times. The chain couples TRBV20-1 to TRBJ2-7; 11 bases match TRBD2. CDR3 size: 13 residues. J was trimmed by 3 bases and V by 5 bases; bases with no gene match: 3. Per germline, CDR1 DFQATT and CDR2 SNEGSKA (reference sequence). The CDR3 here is CSARLAGFYEQYF. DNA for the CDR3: TGCAGTGCTCGACTAGCGGGGTTCTACGAGCAGTACTTC.

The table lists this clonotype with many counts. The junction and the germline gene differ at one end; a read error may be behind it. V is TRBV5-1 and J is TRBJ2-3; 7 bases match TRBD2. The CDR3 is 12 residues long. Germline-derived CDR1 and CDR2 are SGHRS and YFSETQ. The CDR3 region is CASSGDTDTQYF. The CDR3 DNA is TGTGCCAGCAGCGGGGACACAGATACGCAGTATTTT.

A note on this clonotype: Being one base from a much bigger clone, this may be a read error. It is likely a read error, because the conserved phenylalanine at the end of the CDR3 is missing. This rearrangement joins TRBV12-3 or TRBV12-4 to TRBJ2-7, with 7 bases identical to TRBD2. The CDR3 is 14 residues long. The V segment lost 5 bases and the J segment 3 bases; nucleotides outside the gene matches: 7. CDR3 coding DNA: TGTGCCAGCAGTCTTAGCGGGTCTTTCTACGAGCAGTACCTC. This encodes CASSLSGSFYEQYL.

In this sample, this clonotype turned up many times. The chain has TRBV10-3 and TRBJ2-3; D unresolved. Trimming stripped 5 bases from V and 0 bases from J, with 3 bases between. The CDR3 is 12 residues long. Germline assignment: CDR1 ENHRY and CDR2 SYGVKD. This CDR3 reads CAISTSTDTQYF. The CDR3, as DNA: TGTGCCATCAGTACAAGCACAGATACGCAGTATTTT.

The chain's CDR3 is CAGRTGGKNTEAFF. The CDR3 coding sequence is TGTGCCGGTCGGACAGGGGGCAAGAACACTGAAGCTTTCTTT. The chain uses TRBV7-9 and TRBJ1-1, with 11 bases aligning to TRBD1. The ends lost 11 bases at V and 1 base at J; junction bases unmatched: 6. CDR1 and CDR2 (germline): SEHNR, FQNEAQ (reference sequence). This CDR3 spans 14 amino acids.